One and the same sample provided the 7 T cell receptor beta chains below, sequenced in a study of sequential checkpoint blockade in melanoma. Indicated treatment: randomized to nivolumab then ipilimumab (arm A) or the reverse (arm B). This table comes from immunoSEQ multiplex PCR, and its TCRdb copy is limited to in-frame clones, with some not included. The top ten hold 7% to 8.5% of the sample, which has 9,500 to 15,000 clones, 70% to 85% seen once. Sequences were derived from CD8+ T cells sorted from blood (inferred from file names), sampled from a patient given nivolumab and ipilimumab in sequence. The receptors come from a human donor with melanoma.

This clone has more than one count but fewer than ten. The chain is built from TRBV5-1 and TRBJ2-1, with TRBD1 as a possible D gene (5 bases). V dropped 0 bases and J dropped 4 bases, with 11 bases sitting between them. This CDR3 contains 15 residues. Germline V gives CDR1 SGHRS, CDR2 YFSETQ. DNA for the CDR3: TGCGCCAGCAGCTTGGTCCAGGGCCCTTACAATGAGCAGTTCTTC. Protein product: CASSLVQGPYNEQFF.

The chain joins TRBV4-1 to TRBJ2-1; D might be TRBD1 (5 bases). The CDR3 runs 14 residues. V lost 1 base and J 10 bases, leaving 14 bases between the germline ends. Germline CDR1 MGHRA, CDR2 YSYEKL. The CDR3, as DNA: TGCGCCAGCAGCCAAGCTGTGGGGCAGCCGGAGCAGTTCTTC. It translates to CASSQAVGQPEQFF.

The chain recombines TRBV9 with TRBJ2-7, with TRBD1 matching over 8 bases. This CDR3 comprises 13 residues. Trimming removed 2 bases from V and 6 bases from J; junction bases left unmatched: 4. Germline CDR1 and CDR2: SGDLS and YYNGEE. CDR3 residues: CASSVGDRGEQYF. CDR3 coding DNA: TGTGCCAGCAGCGTGGGCGACAGGGGCGAGCAGTACTTC.

The chain is built from TRBV6-6 and TRBJ1-1; D is uncertain. Trimming stripped 2 bases from V and 0 bases from J, with 10 bases between. CDR3 length: 15 residues. CDR1 MNHNY and CDR2 SVGAGI come from the germline V gene (reference sequence). In DNA, the CDR3 is TGTGCCAGCAGTTACAAGTCAGGCCTGAACACTGAAGCTTTCTTT. This translates into CASSYKSGLNTEAFF.

V and J are TRBV7-3 and TRBJ2-1; TRBD2 might be the D (6 bases). V lost 5 bases to trimming and J lost 3 bases, with 14 bases between them. Looked up from germline, CDR1 is SGHTA and CDR2 is FQGTGA. The CDR3 covers 15 residues. CDR3 loop: CASSPDLAYYNEQFF. The CDR3 bases are TGTGCCAGCAGCCCCGATCTAGCGTACTACAATGAGCAGTTCTTC.

The chain employs TRBV10-3 and TRBJ2-2; 7 bases align to TRBD1. This CDR3 spans 14 amino acids. Trimming took 9 bases from V and 0 from J; bases not matched to a gene: 4. Germline V lookup: CDR1 ENHRY, CDR2 SYGVKD. CDR3 in DNA: TGTGCCATTCCGGGACAGTCGAACACCGGGGAGCTGTTTTTT. Translation: CAIPGQSNTGELFF.

The chain combines TRBV11-2 with TRBJ2-7; D is unresolved. The CDR3 sequence is 13 residues long. Germline-derived CDR1 and CDR2 are SGHAT and FQNNGV. V was clipped by 7 bases and J by 5 bases, with 15 bases between them. The CDR3 is CASNGESFDEQYF. As DNA, the CDR3 is TGTGCCAGCAACGGAGAAAGCTTCGACGAGCAGTACTTC.